This paragraph covers one T cell receptor (beta chain) sequence. The data derive from a study of Ad26.COV2.S vaccination and SARS-CoV-2 variants. Study-level background: Once, or twice with 56 days between doses, Ad26.COV2.S was given intramuscularly.

Sample treatment: approximately 18 received Ad26.COV2.S at low or high dose, single or two shots; about five received placebo; per-sample allocation not given. Samples came from day 63 after the first vaccine or placebo injection. Within Boston, the person who donated was an adult of 18-55 years. Wuhan-strain SARS-CoV-2 spike was expressed by the Ad26 vector that made up the vaccine. This CDR3 is built from 15 residues. V lost 1 base to trimming and J lost 5 bases, with 12 bases between them. Only in-frame clones appear in the TCRdb table, and some are missing; sequencing was by immunoSEQ multiplex PCR. The repertoire includes about 480,000 clones, around 88% of them detected once, and around 13% sits in the top ten.

This sample comprised peripheral blood, obtained in a trial of Ad26.COV2.S vaccine versus placebo. The source of this sequence is a person between 18 and 65 years old who received the Ad26.COV2.S COVID-19 vaccine or a placebo. J is TRBJ2-1 and V is TRBV23-1, with D perhaps matching TRBD1 or TRBD2 (5 bases each). TRBV23-1 is recorded as an ORF, its role being uncertain. This chain's CDR3 is CASSQWDGHDNEQFF. Written as DNA, the CDR3 is TGCGCCAGCAGTCAATGGGACGGCCACGACAATGAGCAGTTCTTC.